This entry concerns a single T cell receptor beta chain. Its antigen is unknown. The source of the sample is a study of cytomegalovirus exposure and HLA in healthy donors. Points from the study as a whole: The number of N-insertions in an Asian-associated ancestry cluster was reportedly below the approximately 700-donor mean in a later analysis. In vitro checks showed that a few CMV-associated chains really do target CMV antigens. In presence/absence analyses, roughly uniform sequencing depth across donors was assumed. CMV serostatus alone was available as immune exposure information.

Primers: 60 Vbeta forward and 13 Jbeta reverse. The repertoire was sequenced with immunoSEQ multiplex PCR; TCRdb's copy has only in-frame clones and lacks some. The table includes more than 110,000 clones, approximately 79% detected once. The CDR3 has 16 residues. With 1 base clipped from V and 9 bases from J, the junction kept 8 bases outside the gene matches. Germline CDR1 is SGHVS and CDR2 is FNYEAQ. The chain recombines TRBV7-6 with TRBJ1-6, with 8 bases lining up with TRBD1. The sample was PBMCs. This sequence originates from a man between 18 and 35 years old in good health and CMV-seronegative. The CDR3 region is CASSLEAGGNGSPLHF. CDR3 nucleotides: TGTGCCAGCAGCTTAGAGGCAGGGGGCAATGGTTCACCCCTCCACTTT.